The TCR beta chain described here comes from a study of PD-1 blockade in classical Hodgkin lymphoma. Points on this clone: What it recognizes is unknown.

Study results and limitations: At C4D1, TCR diversity had climbed significantly for CD4+ cells, though not for CD8+ cells. Prior to therapy, complete responders displayed diversity much like that of newly diagnosed patients.

CDR1 and CDR2 (germline): SEHNR, FQNEAQ (reference sequence). This CDR3 is 16 amino acids long. V lost 1 base and J lost 8; bases outside the gene matches: 8. Here immunoSEQ multiplex PCR was the method, and the copy in TCRdb shows in-frame clones only, minus some. The sample comprises about 97,000 clones, around four fifths of which are singletons, and approximately 12% rests with the top ten. In every patient, relapse followed autologous stem cell transplantation, while exposure to brentuximab vedotin differed. This TCR derives from a human donor with classical Hodgkin lymphoma. The chain employs TRBV7-9 and TRBJ2-1; 10 nucleotides agree with TRBD2. The material sequenced was peripheral blood mononuclear cells (PBMCs), taken at baseline. The CDR3 coding sequence is TGTGCCAGCAGCTTAGTGAGCGGGAGGGGAAGGGATGAGCAGTTCTTC. Its translation: CASSLVSGRGRDEQFF.